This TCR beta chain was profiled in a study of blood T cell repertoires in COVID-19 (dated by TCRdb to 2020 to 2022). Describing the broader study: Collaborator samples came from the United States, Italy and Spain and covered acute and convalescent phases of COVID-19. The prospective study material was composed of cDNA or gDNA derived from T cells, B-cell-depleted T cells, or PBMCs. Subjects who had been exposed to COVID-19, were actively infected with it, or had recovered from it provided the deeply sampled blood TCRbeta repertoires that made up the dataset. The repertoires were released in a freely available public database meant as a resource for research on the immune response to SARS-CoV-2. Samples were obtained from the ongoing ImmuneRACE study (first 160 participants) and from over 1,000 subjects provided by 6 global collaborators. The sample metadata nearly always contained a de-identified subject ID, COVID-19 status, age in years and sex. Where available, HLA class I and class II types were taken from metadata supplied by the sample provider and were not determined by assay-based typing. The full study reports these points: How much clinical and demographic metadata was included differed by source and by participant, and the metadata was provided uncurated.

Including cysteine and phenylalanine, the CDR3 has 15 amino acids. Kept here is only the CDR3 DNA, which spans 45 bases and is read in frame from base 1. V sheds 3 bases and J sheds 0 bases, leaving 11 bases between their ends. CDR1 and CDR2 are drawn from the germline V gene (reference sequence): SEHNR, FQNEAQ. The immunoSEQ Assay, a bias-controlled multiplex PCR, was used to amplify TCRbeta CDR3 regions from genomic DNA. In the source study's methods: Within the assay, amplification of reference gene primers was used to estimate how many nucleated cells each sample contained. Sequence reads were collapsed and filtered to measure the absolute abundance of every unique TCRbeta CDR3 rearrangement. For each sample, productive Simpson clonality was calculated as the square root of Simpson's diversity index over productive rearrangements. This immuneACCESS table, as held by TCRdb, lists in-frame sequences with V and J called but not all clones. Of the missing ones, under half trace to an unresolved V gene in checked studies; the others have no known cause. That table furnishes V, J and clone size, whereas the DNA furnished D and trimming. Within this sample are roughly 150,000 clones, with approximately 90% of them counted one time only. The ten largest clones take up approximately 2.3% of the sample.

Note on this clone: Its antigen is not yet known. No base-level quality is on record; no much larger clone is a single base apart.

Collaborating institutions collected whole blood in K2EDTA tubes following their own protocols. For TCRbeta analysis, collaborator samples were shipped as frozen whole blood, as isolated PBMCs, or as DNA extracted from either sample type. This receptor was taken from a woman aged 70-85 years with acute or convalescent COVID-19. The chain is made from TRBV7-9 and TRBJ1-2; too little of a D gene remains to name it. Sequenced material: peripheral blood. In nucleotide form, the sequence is TGTGCCAGCAGCTTCCTACAAGGAGCTAACTATGGCTACACCTTC. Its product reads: CASSFLQGANYGYTF.